This is a list of T cell receptor beta chains from one sample in a study of human T cells and chemical hapten exposure. One entry per CDR3 protein results from TCRdb running MiXCR on the RACE reads. The sample lists under 400,000 distinct CDR3 sequences; roughly 4.6% were seen once. The sample here was whole blood, taken in connection with sensitization to the hapten diphenylcyclopropenone (DPC). The receptors stem from a woman in her forties or fifties with alopecia areata. Some clones in this sample may be carry-over from other donors' samples. The CDR3 runs from the conserved cysteine through the conserved F or W. Fields, in order: CDR3 protein, CDR3 DNA, V gene, D gene, J gene, clone size. D genes are given only for firm matches. Clone size is shown for a subset of rows, as once, few, many or a class of expanded clone.

CDR3aa: CASSPRTSGRQGVNEQFF
CDR3nt: TGTGCCAGCAGTCCCCGGACTAGCGGGCGACAAGGAGTTAATGAGCAGTTCTTC
v_gene: TRBV4-2
d_gene: TRBD2
j_gene: TRBJ2-1
abundance: few

CDR3aa: CAWRPVPTSAFF
CDR3nt: TGTGCCTGGAGGCCGGTCCCGACAAGCGCTTTCTTT
v_gene: TRBV30
d_gene: NA
j_gene: TRBJ1-1
abundance: many

CDR3aa: CASSPRTGAGANVLTF
CDR3nt: TGTGCCAGCAGTCCAAGGACAGGGGCTGGGGCCAACGTCCTGACTTTC
v_gene: TRBV6-4
d_gene: TRBD1
j_gene: TRBJ2-6
abundance: NA

CDR3aa: CASSPQEDEQFF
CDR3nt: TGTGCCAGCAGTCCTCAGGAAGATGAGCAGTTCTTC
v_gene: TRBV7-9
d_gene: NA
j_gene: TRBJ2-1
abundance: many

CDR3aa: CASSLAPASNEKLFF
CDR3nt: TGTGCCAGCAGCTTGGCGCCGGCTTCAAATGAAAAACTGTTTTTT
v_gene: TRBV11-2
d_gene: NA
j_gene: TRBJ1-4
abundance: NA

CDR3aa: CASSARQGMNTEAFF
CDR3nt: TGTGCCAGCAGCGCCCGACAGGGAATGAACACTGAAGCTTTCTTT
v_gene: TRBV9
d_gene: TRBD1
j_gene: TRBJ1-1
abundance: NA

CDR3aa: CASSLSFTDTQYF
CDR3nt: TGCGCCAGCAGCCTCTCCTTCACAGATACGCAGTATTTT
v_gene: TRBV4-3
d_gene: NA
j_gene: TRBJ2-3
abundance: many

CDR3aa: CASSYTGVNEKLFF
CDR3nt: TGCGCCAGCAGCTATACAGGGGTCAATGAAAAACTGTTTTTT
v_gene: TRBV10-2
d_gene: TRBD1
j_gene: TRBJ1-4
abundance: NA

CDR3aa: CSVDRGLQETQYF
CDR3nt: TGCAGCGTTGACCGGGGTCTCCAAGAGACCCAGTACTTC
v_gene: TRBV29-1
d_gene: NA
j_gene: TRBJ2-5
abundance: NA

CDR3aa: CSARDSQGAVVGNTIYF
CDR3nt: TGCAGTGCTAGAGATTCGCAGGGAGCGGTTGTCGGAAACACCATATATTTT
v_gene: TRBV20-1
d_gene: NA
j_gene: TRBJ1-3
abundance: NA

CDR3aa: CASSKLRQGNTYNSPLHF
CDR3nt: TGTGCCAGCAGCAAACTACGGCAGGGTAACACCTATAATTCACCCCTCCACTTT
v_gene: TRBV3-1
d_gene: NA
j_gene: TRBJ1-6
abundance: NA

CDR3aa: CASSQEGPAGNEQFF
CDR3nt: TGTGCCAGCAGCCAAGAGGGACCCGCAGGAAATGAGCAGTTCTTC
v_gene: TRBV6-6
d_gene: NA
j_gene: TRBJ2-1
abundance: many

CDR3aa: CASSQTGEGNQPQHF
CDR3nt: TGTGCCAGCAGCCAGACAGGGGAAGGCAATCAGCCCCAGCATTTT
v_gene: TRBV7-9
d_gene: TRBD1
j_gene: TRBJ1-5
abundance: NA

CDR3aa: CASRKPARYSPLHF
CDR3nt: TGTGCCAGCAGGAAACCGGCGCGATATTCACCCCTCCACTTT
v_gene: TRBV7-9
d_gene: NA
j_gene: TRBJ1-6
abundance: few

CDR3aa: CASSSPLNRGPGTEAFF
CDR3nt: TGTGCCAGCAGTTCCCCCTTAAACAGGGGGCCGGGAACTGAAGCTTTCTTT
v_gene: TRBV6-5
d_gene: TRBD1
j_gene: TRBJ1-1
abundance: many

CDR3aa: CASSLWQHTDTQYF
CDR3nt: TGTGCCAGCAGTTTATGGCAGCACACAGATACGCAGTATTTT
v_gene: TRBV12-3/TRBV12-4
d_gene: NA
j_gene: TRBJ2-3
abundance: many

CDR3aa: CASSQDEPRLFSYNEQFF
CDR3nt: TGCGCCAGCAGCCAAGATGAGCCCCGACTCTTCTCCTACAATGAGCAGTTCTTC
v_gene: TRBV4-3
d_gene: NA
j_gene: TRBJ2-1
abundance: many

CDR3aa: CASSAGLAGGGQQYF
CDR3nt: TGTGCCAGCAGTGCGGGACTAGCGGGGGGTGGTCAGCAGTACTTC
v_gene: TRBV28
d_gene: TRBD2
j_gene: TRBJ2-7
abundance: NA

CDR3aa: CASSLAGANEQFF
CDR3nt: TGTGCCAGCAGCTTAGCGGGGGCCAATGAGCAGTTCTTC
v_gene: TRBV7-2
d_gene: NA
j_gene: TRBJ2-1
abundance: many

CDR3aa: CASCGGFNTEAFF
CDR3nt: TGTGCCAGCTGCGGGGGATTTAACACTGAAGCTTTCTTT
v_gene: TRBV28
d_gene: NA
j_gene: TRBJ1-1
abundance: many

CDR3aa: CASSQATVTDTQYF
CDR3nt: TGCGCCAGCAGCCAGGCGACAGTCACAGATACGCAGTATTTT
v_gene: TRBV4-3
d_gene: NA
j_gene: TRBJ2-3
abundance: many

CDR3aa: CATRRLAHYNEQFF
CDR3nt: TGTGCCACCCGTCGACTAGCCCACTACAATGAGCAGTTCTTC
v_gene: TRBV10-3
d_gene: TRBD2
j_gene: TRBJ2-1
abundance: few

CDR3aa: CASSEPDTQYF
CDR3nt: TGTGCCAGCAGTGAACCCGATACGCAGTATTTT
v_gene: TRBV6-1
d_gene: NA
j_gene: TRBJ2-3
abundance: NA

CDR3aa: CASSYPNSPLHF
CDR3nt: TGTGCCAGCAGCTACCCTAATTCACCCCTCCACTTT
v_gene: TRBV7-8
d_gene: NA
j_gene: TRBJ1-6
abundance: many

CDR3aa: CASSFGAATDTQYF
CDR3nt: TGTGCCAGCAGTTTCGGGGCAGCCACAGATACGCAGTATTTT
v_gene: TRBV12-3/TRBV12-4
d_gene: NA
j_gene: TRBJ2-3
abundance: many

CDR3aa: CATSRGLGQGSYNEQFF
CDR3nt: TGTGCCACCAGCAGGGGATTGGGACAGGGGTCCTACAATGAGCAGTTCTTC
v_gene: TRBV15
d_gene: TRBD1
j_gene: TRBJ2-1
abundance: many

CDR3aa: CASSPETGRIYEQYF
CDR3nt: TGCGCCAGCAGCCCTGAGACAGGGAGGATCTACGAGCAGTACTTC
v_gene: TRBV5-1
d_gene: NA
j_gene: TRBJ2-7
abundance: few

CDR3aa: CASRPGAFINSPLHF
CDR3nt: TGTGCCAGCAGACCCGGGGCGTTCATTAATTCACCCCTCCACTTT
v_gene: TRBV7-9
d_gene: NA
j_gene: TRBJ1-6
abundance: few

CDR3aa: CASSLGTDSNQPQHF
CDR3nt: TGTGCCAGCAGCTTAGGGACAGATAGCAATCAGCCCCAGCATTTT
v_gene: TRBV12-3/TRBV12-4
d_gene: TRBD1
j_gene: TRBJ1-5
abundance: many

CDR3aa: CATRDRGYQETQYF
CDR3nt: TGTGCCACTCGGGACAGGGGGTACCAAGAGACCCAGTACTTC
v_gene: TRBV15
d_gene: TRBD1
j_gene: TRBJ2-5
abundance: few

CDR3aa: CASSFRGPNTEAFF
CDR3nt: TGTGCCAGCAGTTTCCGAGGCCCCAACACTGAAGCTTTCTTT
v_gene: TRBV27
d_gene: NA
j_gene: TRBJ1-1
abundance: NA

CDR3aa: CAISESDAVNQPQHF
CDR3nt: TGTGCCATCAGTGAGTCTGACGCAGTTAATCAGCCCCAGCATTTT
v_gene: TRBV10-3
d_gene: NA
j_gene: TRBJ1-5
abundance: NA

CDR3aa: CASSRQSTDTQYF
CDR3nt: TGTGCCAGCAGTCGACAGAGCACAGATACGCAGTATTTT
v_gene: TRBV11-1
d_gene: NA
j_gene: TRBJ2-3
abundance: few

CDR3aa: CASTDVYNSPLHF
CDR3nt: TGTGCCAGCACCGATGTCTATAATTCACCCCTCCACTTT
v_gene: TRBV7-2
d_gene: NA
j_gene: TRBJ1-6
abundance: many

CDR3aa: CSARDASGDYEQYF
CDR3nt: TGCAGTGCTAGAGACGCTAGCGGGGACTACGAGCAGTACTTC
v_gene: TRBV20-1
d_gene: TRBD2
j_gene: TRBJ2-7
abundance: NA

CDR3aa: CATSREPAVTDTQYF
CDR3nt: TGTGCCACCAGCAGAGAACCCGCTGTCACAGATACGCAGTATTTT
v_gene: TRBV15
d_gene: NA
j_gene: TRBJ2-3
abundance: NA

CDR3aa: CASSPAGTGYYGYTF
CDR3nt: TGTGCCAGCTCACCCGCCGGGACAGGGTATTATGGCTACACCTTC
v_gene: TRBV18
d_gene: TRBD1
j_gene: TRBJ1-2
abundance: NA

CDR3aa: CASSQERGPSTDTQYF
CDR3nt: TGCGCCAGCAGCCAAGAGAGGGGGCCGAGCACAGATACGCAGTATTTT
v_gene: TRBV4-1
d_gene: TRBD1
j_gene: TRBJ2-3
abundance: many

CDR3aa: CASTVGGASGRSPLHF
CDR3nt: TGTGCCAGCACCGTGGGGGGGGCAAGCGGTCGATCACCCCTCCACTTT
v_gene: TRBV28
d_gene: NA
j_gene: TRBJ1-6
abundance: few

CDR3aa: CATSPRDQPQHF
CDR3nt: TGTGCCACCAGCCCCCGGGATCAGCCCCAGCATTTT
v_gene: TRBV15
d_gene: NA
j_gene: TRBJ1-5
abundance: NA

CDR3aa: CASGWLAENNEQFF
CDR3nt: TGTGCCAGCGGTTGGCTAGCGGAGAACAATGAGCAGTTCTTC
v_gene: TRBV27
d_gene: TRBD2
j_gene: TRBJ2-1
abundance: many

CDR3aa: CASSSKSGIYEQYF
CDR3nt: TGTGCCAGCAGCTCAAAAAGCGGGATCTACGAGCAGTACTTC
v_gene: TRBV12-3/TRBV12-4
d_gene: TRBD2
j_gene: TRBJ2-7
abundance: few

CDR3aa: CASSPRTGSIGNEQFF
CDR3nt: TGTGCCAGCAGTCCCCGGACAGGGAGTATTGGCAATGAGCAGTTCTTC
v_gene: TRBV12-3/TRBV12-4
d_gene: TRBD1
j_gene: TRBJ2-1
abundance: NA

CDR3aa: CASSEDRRSNQPQHF
CDR3nt: TGTGCCAGCAGTGAAGACCGCCGGAGCAATCAGCCCCAGCATTTT
v_gene: TRBV2
d_gene: NA
j_gene: TRBJ1-5
abundance: many